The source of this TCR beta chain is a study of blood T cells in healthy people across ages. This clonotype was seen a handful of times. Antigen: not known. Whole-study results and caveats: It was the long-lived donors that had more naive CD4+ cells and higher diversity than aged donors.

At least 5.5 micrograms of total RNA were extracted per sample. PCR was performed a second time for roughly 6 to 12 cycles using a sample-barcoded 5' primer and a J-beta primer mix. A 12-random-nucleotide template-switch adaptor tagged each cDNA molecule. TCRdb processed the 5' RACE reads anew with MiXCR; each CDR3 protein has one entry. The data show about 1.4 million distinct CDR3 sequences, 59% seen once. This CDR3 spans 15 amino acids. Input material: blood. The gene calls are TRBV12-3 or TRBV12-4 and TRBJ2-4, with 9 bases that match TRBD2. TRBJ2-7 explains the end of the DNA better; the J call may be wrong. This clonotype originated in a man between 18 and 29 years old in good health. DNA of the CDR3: TGTGCCAGCAGTTTTTACGTAGCGGGGGTATACGAGCAGTACTTC. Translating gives CASSFYVAGVYEQYF.